This T cell receptor beta chain appears in the sequencing data of a study of T cells after yellow fever vaccination. MiXCR, applied by TCRdb to the 5' RACE reads, yields one record per CDR3 protein. Found here are about 340,000 distinct CDR3 sequences, approximately 4% of them singletons; the top ten hold approximately 24%. This clonotype came up many times. The starting material was PBMCs, obtained 5 days after the yellow fever booster vaccination. The sequence came from a man aged 18 to 35 who received the YFV17D yellow fever vaccine.

This CDR3 is CASSFAESTDTQYF. CDR3 sequence (DNA): TGTGCCAGCAGCTTTGCCGAAAGCACAGATACGCAGTATTTT. The chain carries TRBV7-9 and TRBJ2-3; D call uncertain. The germline V gene encodes CDR1 SEHNR and CDR2 FQNEAQ (reference sequence). This CDR3 has 14 residues. V shed 3 bases and J shed 0 bases, with 7 bases lying between them. Complete variable domain (other parts from reference TRBV7-9 and TRBJ2-3): DTGVSQNPRHKITKRGQNVTFRCDPISEHNRLYWYRQTLGQGPEFLTYFQNEAQLEKSRLLSDRFSAERPKGSFSTLEIQRTEQGDSAMYLCASSFAESTDTQYFGPGTRLTVL.